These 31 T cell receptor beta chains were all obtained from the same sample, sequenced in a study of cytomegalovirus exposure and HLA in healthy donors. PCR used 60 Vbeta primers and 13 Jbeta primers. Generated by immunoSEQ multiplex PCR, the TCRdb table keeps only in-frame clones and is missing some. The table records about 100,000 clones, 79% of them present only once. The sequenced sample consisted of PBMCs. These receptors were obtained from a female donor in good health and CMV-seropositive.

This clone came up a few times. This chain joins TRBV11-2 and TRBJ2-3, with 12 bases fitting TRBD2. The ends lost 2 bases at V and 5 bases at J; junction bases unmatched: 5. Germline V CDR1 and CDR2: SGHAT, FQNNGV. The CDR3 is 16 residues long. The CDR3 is CASSLRLAGVKDTQYF. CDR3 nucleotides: TGTGCCAGCAGCTTAAGACTAGCGGGAGTAAAAGATACGCAGTATTTT. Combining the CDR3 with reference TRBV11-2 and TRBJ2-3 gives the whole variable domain EAGVAQSPRYKIIEKRQSVAFWCNPISGHATLYWYQQILGQGPKLLIQFQNNGVVDDSQLPKDRFSAERLKGVDSTLKIQPAKLEDSAVYLCASSLRLAGVKDTQYFGPGTRLTVL.

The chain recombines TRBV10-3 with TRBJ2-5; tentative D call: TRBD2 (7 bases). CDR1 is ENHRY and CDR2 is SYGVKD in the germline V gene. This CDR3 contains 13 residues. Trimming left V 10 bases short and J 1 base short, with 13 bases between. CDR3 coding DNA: TGTGCCAAAAAGGGGGGGGGCCAAGAGACCCAGTACTTC. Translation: CAKKGGGQETQYF.

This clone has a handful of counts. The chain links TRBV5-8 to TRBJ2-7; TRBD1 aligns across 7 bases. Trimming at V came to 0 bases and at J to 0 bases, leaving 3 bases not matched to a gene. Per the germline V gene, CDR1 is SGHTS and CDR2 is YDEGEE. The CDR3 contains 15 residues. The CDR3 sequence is CASSLAGTASYEQYF. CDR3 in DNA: TGTGCCAGCAGCTTGGCCGGGACAGCCTCCTACGAGCAGTACTTC.

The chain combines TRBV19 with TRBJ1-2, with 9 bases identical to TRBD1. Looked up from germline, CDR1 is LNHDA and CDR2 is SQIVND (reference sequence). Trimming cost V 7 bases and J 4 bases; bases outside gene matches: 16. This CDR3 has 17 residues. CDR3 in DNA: TGTGCCAGTATAGGGGGCACAGGGGGCCTCTTGAGCTATGGCTACACCTTC. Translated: CASIGGTGGLLSYGYTF.

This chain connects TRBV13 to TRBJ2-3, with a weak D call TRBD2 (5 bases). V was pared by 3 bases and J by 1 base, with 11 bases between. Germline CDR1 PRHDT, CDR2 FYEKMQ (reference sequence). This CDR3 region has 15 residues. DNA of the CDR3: TGTGCCAGCAGCTTTGGAGGTCACGGCACAGATACGCAGTATTTT. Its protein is CASSFGGHGTDTQYF. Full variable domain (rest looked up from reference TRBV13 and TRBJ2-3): AAGVIQSPRHLIKEKRETATLKCYPIPRHDTVYWYQQGPGQDPQFLISFYEKMQSDKGSIPDRFSAQQFSDYHSELNMSSLELGDSALYFCASSFGGHGTDTQYFGPGTRLTVL.

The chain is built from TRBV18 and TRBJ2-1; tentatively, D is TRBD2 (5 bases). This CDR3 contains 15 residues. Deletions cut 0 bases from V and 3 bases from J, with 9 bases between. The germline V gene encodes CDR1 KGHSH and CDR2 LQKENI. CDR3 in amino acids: CASSPPVGGYNEQFF. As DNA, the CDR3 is TGTGCCAGCTCACCACCGGTCGGAGGCTACAATGAGCAGTTCTTC.

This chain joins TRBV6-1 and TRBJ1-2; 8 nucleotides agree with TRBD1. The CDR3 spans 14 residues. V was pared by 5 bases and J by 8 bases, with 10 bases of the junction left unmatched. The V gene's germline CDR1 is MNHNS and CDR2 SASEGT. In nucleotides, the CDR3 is TGTGCCAGCAGTAAACGGGACAGGTTCTACGGCTACACCTTC. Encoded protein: CASSKRDRFYGYTF.

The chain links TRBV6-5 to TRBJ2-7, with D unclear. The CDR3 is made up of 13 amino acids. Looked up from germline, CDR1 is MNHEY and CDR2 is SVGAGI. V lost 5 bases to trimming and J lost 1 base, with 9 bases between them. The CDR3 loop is CASSEAPSYEQYF. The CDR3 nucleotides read TGTGCCAGCAGTGAAGCGCCGTCCTACGAGCAGTACTTC.

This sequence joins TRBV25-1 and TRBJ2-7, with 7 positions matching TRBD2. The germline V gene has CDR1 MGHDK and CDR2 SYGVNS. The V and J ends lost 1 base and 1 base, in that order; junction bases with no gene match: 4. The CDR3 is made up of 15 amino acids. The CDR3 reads CASSEWWEGSYEQYF. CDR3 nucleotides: TGTGCCAGCAGTGAATGGTGGGAGGGTTCCTACGAGCAGTACTTC.

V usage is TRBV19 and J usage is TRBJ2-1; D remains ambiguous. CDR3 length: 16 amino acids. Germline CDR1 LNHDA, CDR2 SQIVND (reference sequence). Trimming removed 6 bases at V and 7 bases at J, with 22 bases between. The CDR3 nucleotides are TGTGCCAGTAGCCCGTGGCGGCTAGTTGGAGAGAATGAGCAGTTCTTC. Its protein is CASSPWRLVGENEQFF.

In DNA, the CDR3 is TGCGCCAGCAGCCTACAGGGGGCGTCCAACGAGCAGTACTTC. Translated: CASSLQGASNEQYF. The chain uses TRBV5-1 and TRBJ2-7; 9 bases fit TRBD1. The CDR3 is made up of 14 amino acids. The germline V gene encodes CDR1 SGHRS and CDR2 YFSETQ. V lost 4 bases, J lost 5 bases, and 7 bases stayed unmatched.

The DNA of the CDR3 is TGTGCCAGTATTCACAGGGGGAAGAACACTGAAGCTTTCTTT. Amino acid sequence: CASIHRGKNTEAFF. The V gene is TRBV19, the J gene TRBJ1-1, with 8 nucleotides matching TRBD1. Germline trimming cut 7 bases from V and 1 base from J; bases unmatched to any gene: 5. Germline CDR1 LNHDA, CDR2 SQIVND (reference sequence). This CDR3 contains 14 residues.

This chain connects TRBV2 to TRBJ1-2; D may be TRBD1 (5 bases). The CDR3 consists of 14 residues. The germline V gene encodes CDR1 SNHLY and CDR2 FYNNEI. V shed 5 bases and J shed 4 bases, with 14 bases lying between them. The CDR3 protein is CASSSTNRRYGYTF. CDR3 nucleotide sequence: TGTGCCAGCAGTAGTACGAACAGGCGCTATGGCTACACCTTC.

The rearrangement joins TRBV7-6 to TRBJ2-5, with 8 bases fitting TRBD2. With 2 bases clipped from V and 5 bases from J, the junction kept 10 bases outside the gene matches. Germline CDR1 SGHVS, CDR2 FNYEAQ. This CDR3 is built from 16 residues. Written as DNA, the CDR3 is TGTGCCAGCAGCTTATTCCCGGGACTAGAATTGGAGACCCAGTACTTC. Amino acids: CASSLFPGLELETQYF.

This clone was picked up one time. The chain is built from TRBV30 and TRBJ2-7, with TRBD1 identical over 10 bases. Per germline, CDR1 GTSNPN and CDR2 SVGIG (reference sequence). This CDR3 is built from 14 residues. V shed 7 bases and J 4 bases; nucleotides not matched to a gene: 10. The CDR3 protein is CAYTGQGVRYEQYF. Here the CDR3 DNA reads TGTGCCTATACCGGACAGGGGGTAAGGTACGAGCAGTACTTC.

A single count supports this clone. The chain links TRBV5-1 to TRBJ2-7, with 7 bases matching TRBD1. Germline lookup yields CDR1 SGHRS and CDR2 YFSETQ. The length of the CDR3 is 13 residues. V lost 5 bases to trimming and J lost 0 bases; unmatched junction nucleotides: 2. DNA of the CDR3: TGCGCCAGCAGGGCAGGGGGCTCCTACGAGCAGTACTTC. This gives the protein CASRAGGSYEQYF. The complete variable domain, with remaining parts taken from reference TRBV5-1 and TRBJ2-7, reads KAGVTQTPRYLIKTRGQQVTLSCSPISGHRSVSWYQQTPGQGLQFLFEYFSETQRNKGNFPGRFSGRQFSNSRSEMNVSTLELGDSALYLCASRAGGSYEQYFGPGTRLTVT.

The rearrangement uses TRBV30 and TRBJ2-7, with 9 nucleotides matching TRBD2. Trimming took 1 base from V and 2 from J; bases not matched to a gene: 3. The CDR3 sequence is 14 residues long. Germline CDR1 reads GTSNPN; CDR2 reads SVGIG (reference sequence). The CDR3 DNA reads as TGTGCCTGGAGTGGTAGCGGGAGTACCTACGAGCAGTACTTC. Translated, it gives CAWSGSGSTYEQYF.

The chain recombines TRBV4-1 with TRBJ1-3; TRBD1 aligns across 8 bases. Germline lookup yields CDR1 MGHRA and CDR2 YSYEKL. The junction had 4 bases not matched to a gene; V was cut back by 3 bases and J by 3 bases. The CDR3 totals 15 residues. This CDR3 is CASSQSDRVGNTIYF. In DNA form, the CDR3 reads TGCGCCAGCAGCCAGTCGGACAGGGTTGGAAACACCATATATTTT.

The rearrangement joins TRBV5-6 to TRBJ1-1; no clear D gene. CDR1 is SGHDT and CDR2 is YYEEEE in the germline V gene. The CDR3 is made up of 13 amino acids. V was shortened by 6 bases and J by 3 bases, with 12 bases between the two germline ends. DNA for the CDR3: TGTGCCAGCACCAAGAGGTGGGACACTGAAGCTTTCTTT. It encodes CASTKRWDTEAFF.

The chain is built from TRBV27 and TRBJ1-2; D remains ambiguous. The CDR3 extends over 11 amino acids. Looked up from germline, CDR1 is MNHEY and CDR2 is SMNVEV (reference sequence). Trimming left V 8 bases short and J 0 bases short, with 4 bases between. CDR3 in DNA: TGTGCCAGCGGAGCTAACTATGGCTACACCTTC. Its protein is CASGANYGYTF.

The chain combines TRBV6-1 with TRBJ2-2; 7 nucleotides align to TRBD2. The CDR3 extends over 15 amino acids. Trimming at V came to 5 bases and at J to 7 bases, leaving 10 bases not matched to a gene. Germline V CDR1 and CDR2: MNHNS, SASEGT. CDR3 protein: CASSPRGLAVGELFF. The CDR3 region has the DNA TGTGCCAGCAGTCCTAGGGGCCTAGCGGTCGGGGAGCTGTTTTTT.

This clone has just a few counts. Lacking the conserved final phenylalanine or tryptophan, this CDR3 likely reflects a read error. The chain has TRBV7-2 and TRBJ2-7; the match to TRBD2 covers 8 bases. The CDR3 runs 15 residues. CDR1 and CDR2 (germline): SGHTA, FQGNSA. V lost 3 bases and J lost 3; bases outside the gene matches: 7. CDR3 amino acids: CASSLRAGGSYEQYL. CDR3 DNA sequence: TGTGCCAGCAGCTTGAGGGCGGGGGGAAGCTACGAGCAGTACCTC.

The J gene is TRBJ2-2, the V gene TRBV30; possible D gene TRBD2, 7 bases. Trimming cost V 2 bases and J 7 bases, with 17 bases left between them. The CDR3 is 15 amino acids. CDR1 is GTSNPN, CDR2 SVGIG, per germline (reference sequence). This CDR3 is CAWSPLGGAVGELFF. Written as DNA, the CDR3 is TGTGCCTGGAGTCCCCTAGGGGGGGCGGTCGGGGAGCTGTTTTTT. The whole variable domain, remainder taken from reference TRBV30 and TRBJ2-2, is SQTIHQWPATLVQPVGSPLSLECTVEGTSNPNLYWYRQAAGRGLQLLFYSVGIGQISSEVPQNLSASRPQDRQFILSSKKLLLSDSGFYLCAWSPLGGAVGELFFGEGSRLTVL.

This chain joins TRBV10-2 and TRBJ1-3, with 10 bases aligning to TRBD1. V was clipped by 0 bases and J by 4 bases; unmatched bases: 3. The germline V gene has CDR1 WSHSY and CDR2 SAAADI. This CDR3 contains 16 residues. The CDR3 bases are TGCGCCAGCAGTGAGTCGGGGACAGGGGTCGGAAACACCATATATTTT. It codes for CASSESGTGVGNTIYF.

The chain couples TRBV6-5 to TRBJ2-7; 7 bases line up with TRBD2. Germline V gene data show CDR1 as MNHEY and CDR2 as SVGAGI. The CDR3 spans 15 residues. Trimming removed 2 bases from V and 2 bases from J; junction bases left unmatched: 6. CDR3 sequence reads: CASSYGRGGTYEQYF. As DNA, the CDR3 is TGTGCCAGCAGTTACGGGCGGGGAGGGACCTACGAGCAGTACTTC.

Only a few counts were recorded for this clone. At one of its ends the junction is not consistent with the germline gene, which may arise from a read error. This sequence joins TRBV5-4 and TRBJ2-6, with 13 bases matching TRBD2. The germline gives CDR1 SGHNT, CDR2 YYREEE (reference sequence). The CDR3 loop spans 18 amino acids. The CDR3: CASSPGLAGTSGANGLTF. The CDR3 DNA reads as TGTGCCAGCAGCCCGGGACTAGCGGGGACCTCTGGGGCCAACGGCCTGACTTTC.

The CDR3 here is CASSRTGTNIQYF. The CDR3 DNA is TGTGCCAGCAGTCGGACAGGGACTAACATTCAGTACTTC. V is TRBV6-5 and J is TRBJ2-4; 8 bases are shared with TRBD1. The CDR3 covers 13 residues. Germline-derived CDR1 and CDR2 are MNHEY and SVGAGI. Trimming at V came to 5 bases and at J to 7 bases, leaving 4 bases not matched to a gene.

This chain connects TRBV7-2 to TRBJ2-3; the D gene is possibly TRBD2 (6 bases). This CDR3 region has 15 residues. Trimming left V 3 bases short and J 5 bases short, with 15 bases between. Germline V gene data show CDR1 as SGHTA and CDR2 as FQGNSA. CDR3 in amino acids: CASSFRGQAGDTQYF. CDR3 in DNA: TGTGCCAGCAGCTTTAGAGGACAAGCGGGAGATACGCAGTATTTT.

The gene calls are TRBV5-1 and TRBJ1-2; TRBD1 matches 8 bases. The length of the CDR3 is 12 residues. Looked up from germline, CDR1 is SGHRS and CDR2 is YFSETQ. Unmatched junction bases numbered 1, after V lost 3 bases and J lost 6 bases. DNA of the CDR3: TGCGCCAGCAGCTCAGGGGGCCATGGCTACACCTTC. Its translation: CASSSGGHGYTF.

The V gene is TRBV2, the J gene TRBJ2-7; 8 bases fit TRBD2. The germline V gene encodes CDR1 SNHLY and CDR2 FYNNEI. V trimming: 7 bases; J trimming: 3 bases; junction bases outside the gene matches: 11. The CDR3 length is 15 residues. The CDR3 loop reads CASMLEAGEVYEQYF. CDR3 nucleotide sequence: TGTGCCAGCATGCTCGAAGCGGGGGAAGTCTACGAGCAGTACTTC.

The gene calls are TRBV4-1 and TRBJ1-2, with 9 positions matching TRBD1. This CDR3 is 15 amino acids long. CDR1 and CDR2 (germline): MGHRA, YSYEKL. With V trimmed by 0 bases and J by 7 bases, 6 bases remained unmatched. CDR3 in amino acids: CASSQDRDRVVGYTF. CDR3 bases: TGCGCCAGCAGCCAAGATCGGGACAGGGTGGTTGGCTACACCTTC.